The present TCR beta chain was sequenced within a study of human T cells and chemical hapten exposure (dated by TCRdb to the early 2020s). Some background on the complete study: For sensitization, 2% DPC in acetone was applied to an approximately 2 cm by approximately 2 cm area of upper inner arm skin. Throughout the study period of approximately 23 weeks, patients also received therapeutic DPC doses to the scalp every week. Patch testing was performed on the upper back with Finn chambers containing 0.01% DPC, and the patch tests were scored after 6 days according to International Contact Dermatitis Research Group standards. The patient cohort, mostly female, included alopecia areata with under or over 50% scalp involvement, alopecia totalis and alopecia universalis. Libraries were pooled for sequencing, and per-sample TCR yields varied mainly because of small differences in library volumes within the pool. The study tracked peripheral blood TCR repertoire changes in vivo during primary and secondary sensitization to the hapten diphenylcyclopropenone (DPC) in alopecia patients. Patient blood was sampled pre-sensitization (week 0) and at 2, 6 and about 24 weeks after DPC sensitization. For TCR sequencing, blood came from 25 to 35 alopecia patients at anywhere from one to four time points (pre-sensitization, 2, 6 and 24 weeks).

Including the terminal cysteine and phenylalanine, the CDR3 comprises 12 residues. Only the CDR3 part of the read is kept: 36 bases, read in frame from the first base. CDR1 and CDR2, looked up from the germline V gene, are SGHTA and FQGNSA. Between the V and J ends, shortened by 4 bases and 7 bases respectively, the junction contains 8 bases. Per the publication, the time point label means: patch test 2, 6 weeks after DPC sensitization. Per the publication, the treatment or condition label means: therapeutic diphenylcyclopropenone sensitization with weekly scalp DPC. At each patch-test visit, blood was drawn before the patch test was applied. Eligible patients were aged 18 to 70, diagnosed with alopecia, deemed suitable for DPC therapy, and excluded if pregnant. Total RNA was extracted from unfractionated whole blood that had been collected in Tempus Blood RNA tubes. To note about this clonotype: Its antigen remains undetermined. The sample holds no much larger clone one base away, and base qualities are not on file.

Results the study describes overall, beyond this receptor: A positive correlation was found between the number of PT1 expanded TCRs and patch test score, with significance reached at thresholds 8, 16 and 32 but not 4. After repeated subsampling, changes were observed in the strength of the expansion versus patch-test correlation and in the threshold at which the correlation became significant. Significantly more large CDR3 similarity clusters were formed by expanded TCRs than by pre-sensitization or healthy control sets, consistent with antigen-driven responses. All patients had alopecia, a presumed autoimmune disease, so their immune response might differ from that of healthy individuals. DPC sensitization did not change how many TCRs were above 1 in 1000 frequency, and no evidence was found of alterations in global repertoire structure.

Library construction relied on RACE. Reads for this sample came from a NextSeq 500. During library preparation, unique molecular identifiers were attached to individual cDNA molecules so that TCRs could be counted quantitatively and reproducibly. Each blood RNA sample was used to sequence both TCR alpha and TCR beta chains. Processing in the source paper ran as follows. The median number of TCRs per sample was over 95,000, ranging from 23,224 to 690,600. The Decombinator software suite was used to annotate the V, J and CDR3 of the TCR reads. For PS versus PT1 abundance plots, all samples were subsampled to the same number of TCRs (28,000). TCRs were defined as expanded if absent before sensitization and observed at least eight times at the 2-week time point. TCRdb trimmed public reads at Q25 via fastp, called clones via MiXCR and kept in-frame beta chains. Under each unique CDR3 protein, matching rows form one entry showing the most common genes and DNA. The V and J calls follow TCRdb's processing rather than the paper's. Present in this sample are approximately 80,000 distinct CDR3 sequences, 10% of which were seen just once. In total, the top ten clones hold 2% to 2.5% of the sample.

The receptor was derived from a young woman with alopecia areata. Some clones in this sample may be carry-over from other donors' samples. The chain links TRBV7-2 with TRBJ1-5, with the D gene uncertain. Sequenced material: whole blood, taken in connection with sensitization to the hapten diphenylcyclopropenone (DPC). The nucleotides are TGTGCCAGCAGCTATGATGGACAGCCCCAGCATTTT. This gives the protein CASSYDGQPQHF.